This TCR beta chain came from a study of blood T cell repertoires in COVID-19. Sequencing was performed with immunoSEQ multiplex PCR; in TCRdb, only in-frame clones are kept and a portion is missing. The table lists approximately 200,000 clones, 75% to 90% of them singletons, with 18% in the top ten. CDR1 is MNHEY, CDR2 SMNVEV, per germline (reference sequence). The J segment lost 6 bases and the V segment lost 7 bases, leaving 12 bases of the junction unmatched. CDR3 length: 14 residues. The sequence was obtained from a middle-aged man who had recovered from COVID-19. The sequenced sample was PBMCs or T cells enriched from blood (not recorded which). The chain combines TRBV27 with TRBJ2-7; 7 nucleotides line up with TRBD1. The CDR3 DNA reads as TGTGCCAGCACCTCGACAGGGAACTCCCTCGAGCAGTACTTC. Translation: CASTSTGNSLEQYF.